This record looks at one TCR beta chain sequence and its context. The length of the CDR3 is 16 residues. Trimming at V came to 1 base and at J to 1 base, leaving 3 bases not matched to a gene. Germline loops: CDR1 KGHSH, CDR2 LQKENI. The PCR made use of 60 Vbeta and 13 Jbeta primers. Here immunoSEQ multiplex PCR was the method, and the copy in TCRdb shows in-frame clones only, minus some. This sample has 160,000 or so clones, with about 65% found just once. The record originates from a study of cytomegalovirus exposure and HLA in healthy donors. This rearrangement joins TRBV18 to TRBJ2-5, with TRBD2 matching over 10 bases. This receptor was obtained from a woman aged 25 to 39 in good health and CMV-seronegative. Sequenced material: PBMCs. The CDR3 coding sequence is TGTGCCAGCTCACCACGGCTAGCGGGGGCCCAAGAGACCCAGTACTTC. Translation: CASSPRLAGAQETQYF.